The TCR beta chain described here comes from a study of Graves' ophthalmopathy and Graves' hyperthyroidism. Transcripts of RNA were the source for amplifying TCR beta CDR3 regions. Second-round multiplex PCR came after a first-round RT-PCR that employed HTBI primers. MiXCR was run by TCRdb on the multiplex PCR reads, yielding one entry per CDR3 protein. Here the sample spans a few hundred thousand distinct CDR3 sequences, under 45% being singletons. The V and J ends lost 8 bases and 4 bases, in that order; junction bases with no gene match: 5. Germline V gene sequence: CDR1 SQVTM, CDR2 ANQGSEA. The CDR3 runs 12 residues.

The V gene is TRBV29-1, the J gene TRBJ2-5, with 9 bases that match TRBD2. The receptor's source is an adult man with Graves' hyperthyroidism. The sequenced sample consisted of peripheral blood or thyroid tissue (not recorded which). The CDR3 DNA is TGCAGCTCAAATAGCGGGGGAGAGACCCAGTACTTC. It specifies CSSNSGGETQYF.